This entry is about one TCR beta chain. There are 15 residues in the CDR3. V trimming: 2 bases; J trimming: 3 bases; junction bases outside the gene matches: 4. Germline lookup yields CDR1 ENHRY and CDR2 SYGVKD. The data belong to a study of blood T cell repertoires in COVID-19. Study as a whole: Samples representing acute and convalescent COVID-19 were sourced from the United States, Italy and Spain. T cells, B-cell-depleted T cells, or PBMCs provided the cDNA or gDNA that served as material.

How the authors handled the data: The assay estimated nucleated cells by amplifying reference gene primers. TCRdb's table, derived via immunoSEQ multiplex PCR, lists solely in-frame clones and lacks some. The DNA gave D and trimming, while V, J and clone size come from that table. The sample consists of about 52,000 clones, around 82% of them appearing once. Seattle participants joined during active infection and were tracked over time. The clonotype comes from a woman older than 75 with COVID-19, enrolled during active disease. The chain joins TRBV10-3 to TRBJ2-7, with 10 nucleotides matching TRBD2. Sequenced: peripheral blood. The CDR3, as DNA: TGTGCCATCAGTGAGGGGGTAGCGGGAGGCTACGAGCAGTACTTC. It specifies CAISEGVAGGYEQYF.